One sample yielded the 24 T cell receptor beta chains listed below, sequenced in a study of T-cell reconstitution after alpha-beta-depleted transplantation in children. Construction of the TCRbeta library involved unique molecular identifiers. In TCRdb, the PCR reads were re-called with MiXCR into one record per CDR3 protein. The sample consists of about 18,000 distinct CDR3 sequences, approximately 5.2% of them appearing once. The sequenced sample was PBMCs, obtained before TCRalphabeta/CD19-depleted stem cell transplant. All receptors derive from a boy aged 5-17 years with acute lymphoblastic leukemia, due to receive a stem cell transplant.

By sample share, this clonotype is medium-sized. The rearrangement links TRBV20-1 to TRBJ2-5; D is possibly TRBD2 (6 bases). V was pared by 1 base and J by 0 bases, with 6 bases between. The CDR3 is 13 residues long. Germline values: CDR1 DFQATT, CDR2 SNEGSKA (reference sequence). CDR3 in DNA: TGCAGTGCTAGAGGGACTAACCAAGAGACCCAGTACTTC. Protein: CSARGTNQETQYF.

This clonotype was seen many times. This chain uses TRBV6-2 or TRBV6-3 with TRBJ2-7; D ambiguous. V lost 2 bases and J 3 bases, leaving 5 bases between the germline ends. Germline CDR1 MNHEY, CDR2 SVGEGT. The CDR3 runs 12 residues. DNA of the CDR3: TGTGCCAGCAGTTACAGCATCTACGAGCAGTACTTC. Translation gives CASSYSIYEQYF.

This clonotype was seen repeatedly, ten times or more. The rearrangement links TRBV5-4 to TRBJ2-3; weak D call: TRBD1 (6 bases). CDR1 SGHNT and CDR2 YYREEE come from the germline V gene (reference sequence). This CDR3 spans 15 amino acids. V lost 3 bases and J lost 4, with 15 bases in between. In DNA form, the CDR3 reads TGTGCCAGCAGCTCGAAGGACAGTTTTTCAGATACGCAGTATTTT. Encoded protein: CASSSKDSFSDTQYF.

This clonotype is deemed medium-sized. This rearrangement joins TRBV12-3 or TRBV12-4 to TRBJ2-7; no reliable D call. The CDR3 is made up of 16 amino acids. Trimming removed 1 base at V and 0 bases at J, with 13 bases between. The CDR3 DNA sequence: TGTGCCAGCAGTTTAGGCCCACAGTTAAGCTCCTACGAGCAGTACTTC. Its protein product is CASSLGPQLSSYEQYF.

Ten or more counts support this clonotype. The chain links TRBV18 to TRBJ1-2; the D is unclear. V lost 1 base to trimming and J lost 2 bases, with 8 bases between them. This CDR3 is 14 amino acids long. The germline CDR1 and CDR2 sequences are KGHSH and LQKENI. The DNA of the CDR3 is TGTGCCAGCTCACCACTTCCTGGGAACTATGGCTACACCTTC. Residues: CASSPLPGNYGYTF.

This clonotype was seen repeatedly, ten times or more. The rearrangement uses TRBV6-2 or TRBV6-3 and TRBJ2-7, with D maybe TRBD2 (5 bases). Germline V gene lookup returns CDR1 MNHEY and CDR2 SVGEGT. Trimming pared 5 bases from V and 5 bases from J, leaving 16 bases between. This CDR3 contains 14 residues. The CDR3 reads CASSPLRTRDEQYF. In DNA, the CDR3 is TGTGCCAGCAGTCCCCTACGAACTAGAGACGAGCAGTACTTC.

This clonotype occurred many times. This chain uses TRBV20-1 with TRBJ1-1; TRBD1 matches at 9 bases. The V gene end was trimmed by 5 bases and the J gene end by 1 base; junction bases not matched to a gene: 8. The CDR3 extends over 15 amino acids. In germline, CDR1 is DFQATT, CDR2 SNEGSKA (reference sequence). CDR3 nucleotide sequence: TGCAGTGCTCACGACAGGGGGAGGGGGAACACTGAAGCTTTCTTT. This codes for CSAHDRGRGNTEAFF.

In its sample, this clonotype was seen many times. The chain links TRBV4-1 to TRBJ2-7; 11 bases align to TRBD1. CDR1 MGHRA and CDR2 YSYEKL come from the germline V gene. V lost 4 bases and J lost 5; bases outside the gene matches: 10. The CDR3 totals 16 residues. The DNA for the CDR3 is TGCGCCAGCAGCCCACCGGGACAGGGGGTTCAACACGAGCAGTACTTC. Translation gives CASSPPGQGVQHEQYF.

This clonotype was seen many times. This chain links TRBV4-3 with TRBJ1-1; D perhaps matches TRBD1 (5 bases). CDR1 is LGHNA, CDR2 YSLEER, per germline. The CDR3 has 15 residues. Trimming took 1 base from V and 3 from J, leaving 12 bases between them. The DNA of the CDR3 is TGCGCCAGCAGCCAAGTCCCGGGGCAGGACACTGAAGCTTTCTTT. It codes for CASSQVPGQDTEAFF.

This clonotype appeared many times. This rearrangement joins TRBV20-1 to TRBJ2-2, with 9 bases aligning to TRBD2. The J segment lost 5 bases and the V segment lost 3 bases, leaving 7 bases of the junction unmatched. CDR1 is DFQATT, CDR2 SNEGSKA, per germline (reference sequence). The CDR3 spans 15 residues. The CDR3 spells CSASPLTSGTGELFF. As DNA, the CDR3 is TGCAGTGCTAGTCCCCTGACTAGCGGAACCGGGGAGCTGTTTTTT.

This clonotype was seen many times. This chain links TRBV11-2 with TRBJ2-7, with D unclear. Germline V gives CDR1 SGHAT, CDR2 FQNNGV. V was shortened by 4 bases and J by 3 bases, with 16 bases between the two germline ends. The CDR3 has 15 residues. CDR3 sequence reads: CASSSISLISYEQYF. CDR3 nucleotide sequence: TGTGCCAGCAGCTCAATATCCCTTATAAGCTACGAGCAGTACTTC. Based on the CDR3 plus reference TRBV11-2 and TRBJ2-7, the full variable domain is EAGVAQSPRYKIIEKRQSVAFWCNPISGHATLYWYQQILGQGPKLLIQFQNNGVVDDSQLPKDRFSAERLKGVDSTLKIQPAKLEDSAVYLCASSSISLISYEQYFGPGTRLTVT.

This clonotype was counted at least ten times. This chain links TRBV5-6 with TRBJ2-7; TRBD2 matches 7 bases. The germline V gene has CDR1 SGHDT and CDR2 YYEEEE. The CDR3 extends over 16 amino acids. The trim removed 0 bases at V and 0 bases at J, leaving 6 bases unmatched. The CDR3 sequence is CASSLVLAESSYEQYF. The CDR3 coding sequence is TGTGCCAGCAGCTTGGTTCTAGCGGAAAGCTCCTACGAGCAGTACTTC.

In this sample, this clonotype turned up many times. The chain recombines TRBV5-5 with TRBJ1-6, with a weak D call TRBD1 (5 bases). The V end was cut by 1 base, the J end by 8 bases, with 13 bases between. This CDR3 comprises 15 residues. The germline V gene encodes CDR1 SGHKS and CDR2 YYEKEE (reference sequence). The CDR3 DNA is TGTGCCAGCAGCTTGTCCGGGACGGGTCATTCACCCCTCCACTTT. This gives the protein CASSLSGTGHSPLHF.

In its sample, this clonotype was seen many times. The CDR3 loop is CASTMTTTAREQFF. CDR3 bases: TGTGCCAGCACCATGACTACGACAGCAAGGGAGCAGTTCTTC. The chain combines TRBV11-2 with TRBJ2-1; perhaps D is TRBD1 or TRBD2 (5 bases each). This CDR3 has 14 residues. The V and J ends lost 7 bases and 10 bases respectively, with 20 bases between them. CDR1 is SGHAT and CDR2 is FQNNGV in the germline V gene.

There are many counts of this clonotype. The chain carries TRBV6-5 and TRBJ2-7, with 11 bases fitting TRBD1. After removal of 2 bases from V and 5 bases from J, the junction contained 5 bases not matched to a gene. Germline V gene lookup returns CDR1 MNHEY and CDR2 SVGAGI. The CDR3 spans 15 residues. CDR3 nucleotides: TGTGCCAGCAGTTACAAAAGGGACAGGGGGAACGAGCAGTACTTC. Protein product: CASSYKRDRGNEQYF.

There are many counts of this clonotype. The chain is built from TRBV9 and TRBJ2-7; D is perhaps TRBD2 (6 bases). The V gene lost 0 bases and the J gene lost 3 bases, with 10 bases spanning the gap. Germline CDR1 reads SGDLS; CDR2 reads YYNGEE. This CDR3 is 14 amino acids long. Written as DNA, the CDR3 is TGTGCCAGCAGCGTAGCCCGGGAGAGCTACGAGCAGTACTTC. Translated: CASSVARESYEQYF.

This clonotype was counted many times. This chain joins TRBV5-1 and TRBJ1-2; 7 bases align to TRBD1. The germline V gene has CDR1 SGHRS and CDR2 YFSETQ. The CDR3 runs to 13 residues. J gave up 6 bases and V 2 bases, and 4 bases lay outside the gene matches. CDR3 protein: CASSFTGTDGYTF. CDR3 in DNA: TGCGCCAGCAGCTTTACCGGGACAGATGGCTACACCTTC.

Ten or more counts support this clonotype. V gene TRBV6-5 combines with J gene TRBJ1-6; TRBD1 is a possible D gene (5 bases). The CDR3 has 17 amino acids. Trimming left V 2 bases short and J 2 bases short, with 13 bases between. Per germline, CDR1 MNHEY and CDR2 SVGAGI. CDR3 amino acids: CASSYLMGGTYNSPLHF. The CDR3 region has the DNA TGTGCCAGCAGTTACCTAATGGGGGGAACCTATAATTCACCCCTCCACTTT.

This clonotype was observed many times. The chain recombines TRBV29-1 with TRBJ2-3, with 9 bases that match TRBD2. This CDR3 spans 18 amino acids. V shed 0 bases, J shed 0 bases, and the junction held 10 bases outside the gene matches. Germline V gives CDR1 SQVTM, CDR2 ANQGSEA. The CDR3: CSVEDLGASGASTDTQYF. CDR3 sequence (DNA): TGCAGCGTTGAAGATCTTGGGGCTAGCGGGGCCAGCACAGATACGCAGTATTTT.

This clonotype was found many times. The chain couples TRBV5-4 to TRBJ2-1; D is possibly TRBD2 (5 bases). V was cut by 1 base and J by 8 bases, with 13 bases left in between. Germline V gene sequence: CDR1 SGHNT, CDR2 YYREEE (reference sequence). CDR3 length: 14 residues. The DNA for the CDR3 is TGTGCCAGCAGCTTGACTAGAGCGTGGGATGAGCAGTTCTTC. Translated, it gives CASSLTRAWDEQFF.

This clonotype showed up just a few times. The genes are TRBV4-3 and TRBJ1-1; D gene ambiguous. V shed 0 bases and J shed 1 base, with 6 bases lying between them. CDR1 LGHNA and CDR2 YSLEER come from the germline V gene. This CDR3 is built from 14 residues. CDR3 sequence: CASSQDRENTEAFF. CDR3 bases: TGCGCCAGCAGCCAAGATCGGGAGAACACTGAAGCTTTCTTT.

This clonotype was counted at least ten times. The V call is TRBV12-3 or TRBV12-4, the J call TRBJ1-4; the D gene is possibly TRBD1 (6 bases). This CDR3 has 15 amino acids. Trimming pared 5 bases from V and 5 bases from J, leaving 15 bases between. The CDR3 protein is CASSAPGEGNEKLFF. The CDR3 DNA reads TGTGCCAGCAGTGCCCCAGGGGAGGGGAATGAAAAACTGTTTTTT.

The table lists this clonotype with many counts. The rearrangement links TRBV9 to TRBJ2-7; D may be TRBD1 (5 bases). CDR1 is SGDLS and CDR2 is YYNGEE in the germline V gene. The CDR3 has 13 amino acids. Trimming took off 3 bases at V and 2 bases at J, with 9 bases between the two ends. CDR3 DNA: TGTGCCAGCAGCGACGACAGAGCCTACGAGCAGTACTTC. Protein: CASSDDRAYEQYF.

This clonotype rates as medium-sized. V gene TRBV12-3 or TRBV12-4 combines with J gene TRBJ2-7, with D maybe TRBD1 (5 bases). V lost 4 bases to trimming and J lost 1 base, with 5 bases between them. This CDR3 is 12 amino acids long. The DNA of the CDR3 is TGTGCCAGCAGTTGGACATCCTACGAGCAGTACTTC. Translated, it gives CASSWTSYEQYF.